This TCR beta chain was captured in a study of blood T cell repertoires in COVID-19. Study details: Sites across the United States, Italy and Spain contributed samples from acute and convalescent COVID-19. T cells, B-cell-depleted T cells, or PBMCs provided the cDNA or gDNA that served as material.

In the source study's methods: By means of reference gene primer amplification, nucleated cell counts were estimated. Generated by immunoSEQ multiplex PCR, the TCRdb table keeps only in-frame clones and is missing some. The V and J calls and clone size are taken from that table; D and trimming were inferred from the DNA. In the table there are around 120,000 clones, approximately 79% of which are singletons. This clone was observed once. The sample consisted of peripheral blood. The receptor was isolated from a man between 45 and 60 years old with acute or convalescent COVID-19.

The CDR3 reads CAIQGAQNTGELFF. In nucleotides, the CDR3 is TGTGCCATACAGGGGGCCCAGAACACCGGGGAGCTGTTTTTT. The rearrangement uses TRBV6-5 and TRBJ2-2; 9 bases line up with TRBD1. This CDR3 is 14 amino acids long. Germline V gene data show CDR1 as MNHEY and CDR2 as SVGAGI. J gave up 1 base and V 10 bases, and 4 bases lay outside the gene matches.